This is a list of T cell receptor beta chains from one sample in a study of blood T cell repertoires in COVID-19. TCRdb's copy holds only in-frame clones and misses some; the assay was immunoSEQ multiplex PCR. Here the sample spans about 210,000 clones, 81% being singletons. The source material was PBMCs or T cells enriched from blood (not recorded which). These receptors originate from a woman aged 45-60 years with acute COVID-19. Both conserved end residues are part of each CDR3. A D gene is named only where the DNA matches it firmly. Only part of the rows carry a size: once, few, many, or a class if the clone is expanded.

V: TRBV2
J: TRBJ1-4
D: TRBD1
size: -
DNA: TGTGCCAGCAGGCCGGGACAGTCTAATGAAAAACTGTTTTTT
CDR3: CASRPGQSNEKLFF

V: TRBV3-1/TRBV3-2
J: TRBJ1-1
D: TRBD1
size: few
DNA: TGTGCCAGCAGTAACAGGGGGCACACTGAAGCTTTCTTT
CDR3: CASSNRGHTEAFF

V: TRBV3-1/TRBV3-2
J: TRBJ2-5
D: TRBD1
size: -
DNA: TGTGCCAGCAGCCAATACGCAGGGGGTGTAGAGACCCAGTACTTC
CDR3: CASSQYAGGVETQYF

V: TRBV28
J: TRBJ1-5
D: -
size: -
DNA: TGTGCCAGCAGTTTGCTCCAGGCGGGGGGTCAGCCCCAGCATTTT
CDR3: CASSLLQAGGQPQHF

V: TRBV9
J: TRBJ2-2
D: TRBD2
size: -
DNA: TGTGCCAGCAGCTCCCGCGGACTAGCGAACACCGGGGAGCTGTTTTTT
CDR3: CASSSRGLANTGELFF

V: TRBV6-4
J: TRBJ1-6
D: TRBD1
size: few
DNA: TGTGCCAGGACAGGGTCTGGATCACCCCTCCACTTT
CDR3: CARTGSGSPLHF

V: TRBV7-9
J: TRBJ2-1
D: -
size: -
DNA: TGTGCCAGCAGCTTAGCACCCTCAGCGGCTTCCTACAATGAGCAGTTCTTC
CDR3: CASSLAPSAASYNEQFF

V: TRBV13
J: TRBJ2-3
D: -
size: few
DNA: TGTGCCAGCAGCGCCGTCTTACAAAGGGGCATAAACACAGATACGCAGTATTTT
CDR3: CASSAVLQRGINTDTQYF

V: TRBV7-2
J: TRBJ2-3
D: -
size: -
DNA: TGTGCCAGCAGCTTACGAGCCTACACAGATACGCAGTATTTT
CDR3: CASSLRAYTDTQYF

V: TRBV13
J: TRBJ2-2
D: -
size: -
DNA: TGTGCCAGCAGCCAAGGGGGACGGATCCCCGGGGAGCTGTTTTTT
CDR3: CASSQGGRIPGELFF

V: TRBV5-6
J: TRBJ1-1
D: -
size: -
DNA: TGTGCCAGCAGCTTGAGGCAGGGTCAAACTGAAGCTTTCTTT
CDR3: CASSLRQGQTEAFF

V: TRBV5-1
J: TRBJ1-2
D: -
size: -
DNA: TGCGCCAGCAGCTTGGAATTTTATGGAGGGAGTGGCTACACCTTC
CDR3: CASSLEFYGGSGYTF

V: TRBV25-1
J: TRBJ2-7
D: -
size: -
DNA: TGTGCCAGCAGTGAAAACGGCAGGGCCCACTACGAGCAGTACTTC
CDR3: CASSENGRAHYEQYF

V: TRBV9
J: TRBJ2-2
D: TRBD2
size: -
DNA: TGTGCCAGCAGCGTAGGGATAGCGGGAGGAAACACCGGGGAGCTGTTTTTT
CDR3: CASSVGIAGGNTGELFF

V: TRBV5-1
J: TRBJ2-3
D: -
size: -
DNA: TGCGCCAGCAGCTACTACACAGATACGCAGTATTTT
CDR3: CASSYYTDTQYF

V: TRBV5-4
J: TRBJ1-6
D: -
size: -
DNA: TGTGCCAGCAGCTTGGGCGCGAATTCACCCCTCCACTTT
CDR3: CASSLGANSPLHF

V: TRBV2
J: TRBJ1-5
D: TRBD1
size: -
DNA: TGTGCCAGCAGTGGGCTACAGGGGGCGGTTAGCAATCAGCCCCAGCATTTT
CDR3: CASSGLQGAVSNQPQHF

V: TRBV24-1
J: TRBJ2-3
D: TRBD1
size: -
DNA: TGTGCCACCAGTGTGGGACAGGGAACAGATACGCAGTATTTT
CDR3: CATSVGQGTDTQYF

V: TRBV7-2
J: TRBJ2-3
D: TRBD1
size: -
DNA: TGTGCCAGCAGCTTATTCGGGACAGCCCCAAAAGGGGATACGCAGTATTTT
CDR3: CASSLFGTAPKGDTQYF

V: TRBV5-1
J: TRBJ2-1
D: TRBD2
size: -
DNA: TGCGCCAGCCTGAGGGGCGGGAGTTCCTACAATGAGCAGTTCTTC
CDR3: CASLRGGSSYNEQFF

V: TRBV7-9
J: TRBJ1-5
D: -
size: -
DNA: TGTGCCAGCAGCTACCAGGGGAATCAGCCCCAGCATTTT
CDR3: CASSYQGNQPQHF

V: TRBV7-2
J: TRBJ2-7
D: TRBD2
size: -
DNA: TGTGCCAGCAGCTCCACTAGCGGGGGACACTACGAGCAGTACTTC
CDR3: CASSSTSGGHYEQYF

V: TRBV7-8
J: TRBJ2-1
D: TRBD2
size: -
DNA: TGTGCCAGCAGCCCGGGACTAGCGGGACCTTTCTCCTACAATGAGCAGTTCTTC
CDR3: CASSPGLAGPFSYNEQFF

V: TRBV19
J: TRBJ2-7
D: -
size: -
DNA: TGTGCCAGCCCTCTGGCCTGCAGCTCCTACGAGCAGTACTTC
CDR3: CASPLACSSYEQYF

V: TRBV5-1
J: TRBJ1-6
D: -
size: -
DNA: TGCGCCAGCAGCTTGGCAGGGGTCTCCTATAATTCACCCCTCCACTTT
CDR3: CASSLAGVSYNSPLHF

V: TRBV11-2
J: TRBJ1-1
D: -
size: -
DNA: TGTGCCAGCACCCAGAACCCTTTGAACACTGAAGCTTTCTTT
CDR3: CASTQNPLNTEAFF

V: TRBV28
J: TRBJ1-1
D: TRBD1
size: once
DNA: TGTGCCAGCAGCCGGGGACAGGGAATTCCTGAAGCTTTCTTT
CDR3: CASSRGQGIPEAFF

V: TRBV6-4
J: TRBJ2-1
D: TRBD1
size: -
DNA: TGTGCCAGCAGTGACCCGGGACAGCCAGACTCCTACAATGAGCAGTTCTTC
CDR3: CASSDPGQPDSYNEQFF

V: TRBV7-8
J: TRBJ2-3
D: TRBD1
size: few
DNA: TGTGCCAGCAGCTTACGCCCTGACAGGGGTTTTAGCACAGATACGCAGTATTTT
CDR3: CASSLRPDRGFSTDTQYF

V: TRBV7-2
J: TRBJ2-7
D: -
size: -
DNA: TGTGCCAGCAGCTCTTCCCGGGGGGCTGCCTACGAGCAGTACTTC
CDR3: CASSSSRGAAYEQYF

V: TRBV7-2
J: TRBJ1-1
D: -
size: -
DNA: TGTGCCAGCAGCTTACAGGTGAACACTGAAGCTTTCTTT
CDR3: CASSLQVNTEAFF

V: TRBV12-3/TRBV12-4
J: TRBJ1-1
D: -
size: -
DNA: TGTGCCAGCAGTAGACAGGTTGGGGGAGCTTTCTTT
CDR3: CASSRQVGGAFF

V: TRBV15
J: TRBJ1-1
D: TRBD1
size: -
DNA: TGTGCCACCAGCAGGGGACAGGGGGCGATCGCTTTCTTT
CDR3: CATSRGQGAIAFF

V: TRBV5-1
J: TRBJ2-1
D: -
size: -
DNA: TGCGCCAGCAGCTGGGCTGCGGGGCCGGATGAGCAGTTCTTC
CDR3: CASSWAAGPDEQFF

V: TRBV25-1
J: TRBJ2-5
D: TRBD1
size: -
DNA: TGTGCCAGCAGTGACAGGGGACAGGGGGCGAGAGAGACCCAGTACTTC
CDR3: CASSDRGQGARETQYF

V: TRBV19
J: TRBJ2-7
D: -
size: -
DNA: TGTGCCAGTAGTATTAGGGGGACGGCCCCCTACGAGCAGTACTTC
CDR3: CASSIRGTAPYEQYF

V: TRBV7-2
J: TRBJ1-1
D: TRBD1
size: -
DNA: TGTGCCAGCAGCTACCTACTCGACAGGGTATCGAACACTGAAGCTTTCTTT
CDR3: CASSYLLDRVSNTEAFF

V: TRBV5-4
J: TRBJ2-5
D: -
size: -
DNA: TGTGCCAGCAGCTTCGGACTACTACAAGAGACCCAGTACTTC
CDR3: CASSFGLLQETQYF

V: TRBV19
J: TRBJ1-5
D: -
size: -
DNA: TGTGCCAGTAGTATATGGGCAGGGCTACCGGTGTGGAGCAATCAGCCCCAGCATTTT
CDR3: CASSIWAGLPVWSNQPQHF

V: TRBV4-3
J: TRBJ1-2
D: TRBD1
size: -
DNA: TGCGCCAGCAGCCCGGGACAGGGGAATATCTATGGCTACACCTTC
CDR3: CASSPGQGNIYGYTF

V: TRBV6-5
J: TRBJ2-5
D: TRBD2
size: once
DNA: TGTGCCAGCAGACGGGGGGTGGAAGAGACCCAGTACTTC
CDR3: CASRRGVEETQYF

V: TRBV5-6
J: TRBJ1-1
D: -
size: -
DNA: TGTGCCAGCAGCCCAGATGGGAGGTCAAGTGGAGCTTTCTTT
CDR3: CASSPDGRSSGAFF

V: TRBV18
J: TRBJ1-1
D: -
size: -
DNA: TGTGCCAGCTCAGAGAGCCATAACACTGAAGCTTTCTTT
CDR3: CASSESHNTEAFF